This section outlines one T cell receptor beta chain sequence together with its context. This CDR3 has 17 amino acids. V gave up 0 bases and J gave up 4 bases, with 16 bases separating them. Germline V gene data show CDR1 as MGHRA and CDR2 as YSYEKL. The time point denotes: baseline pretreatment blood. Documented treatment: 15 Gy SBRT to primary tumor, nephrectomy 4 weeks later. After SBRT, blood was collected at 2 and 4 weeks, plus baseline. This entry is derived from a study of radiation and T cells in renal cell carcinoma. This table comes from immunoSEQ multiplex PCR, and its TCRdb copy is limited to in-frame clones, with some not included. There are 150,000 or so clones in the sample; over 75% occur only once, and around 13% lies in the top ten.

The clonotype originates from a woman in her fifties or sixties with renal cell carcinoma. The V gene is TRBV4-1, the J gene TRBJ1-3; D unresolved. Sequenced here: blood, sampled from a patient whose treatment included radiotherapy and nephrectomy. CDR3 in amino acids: CASSQDIYRSDGNTIYF. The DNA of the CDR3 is TGCGCCAGCAGCCAAGATATTTATAGGTCGGACGGAAACACCATATATTTT.